Listed here are 26 T cell receptor beta chains from one sample, sequenced in a study of long-term antiretroviral therapy in people with HIV. At the survey level, the v3.0 immunoSEQ assay was run. The method was immunoSEQ multiplex PCR; TCRdb's version includes in-frame clones alone and lacks a portion of them. Of over 20,000 clones detected, roughly four fifths appear once; the ten largest clones hold around 20%. The sequencing here drew on unsorted PBMCs, taken 0.4 years after starting antiretroviral therapy. The receptors were sampled from a man in his fifties with HIV.

DNA for the CDR3: TGTGCCAGCTCACTCACTGGATCGGGAGAAAAACTGTTTTTT. Translating gives CASSLTGSGEKLFF. V usage is TRBV18 and J usage is TRBJ1-4; D ambiguous. Germline loops: CDR1 KGHSH, CDR2 LQKENI. The length of the CDR3 is 14 residues. Trimming removed 4 bases at V and 8 bases at J, with 14 bases between.

The chain combines TRBV29-1 with TRBJ1-1; D remains unclear. Per the germline V gene, CDR1 is SQVTM and CDR2 is ANQGSEA. This CDR3 is built from 13 residues. V shed 6 bases and J shed 1 base, with 12 bases lying between them. CDR3: CSVSLQWNTEAFF. CDR3 sequence (DNA): TGCAGCGTCTCTTTACAGTGGAACACTGAAGCTTTCTTT.

The chain couples TRBV5-1 to TRBJ1-2; 8 bases match TRBD1. Germline CDR1 is SGHRS and CDR2 is YFSETQ. The ends lost 4 bases at V and 2 bases at J; junction bases unmatched: 4. CDR3 length: 14 amino acids. CDR3 in DNA: TGCGCCAGCAGCCTTCAGGGGGCGAACTATGGCTACACCTTC. It encodes CASSLQGANYGYTF.

The chain couples TRBV7-9 to TRBJ2-1; TRBD2 matches 8 bases. The CDR3 has 16 amino acids. J gave up 8 bases and V 1 base, and 10 bases lay outside the gene matches. Germline V CDR1 and CDR2: SEHNR, FQNEAQ (reference sequence). The CDR3 DNA sequence: TGTGCCAGCAGCTTAGGACTAGCGCCCGGTACCGATGAGCAGTTCTTC. It translates to CASSLGLAPGTDEQFF. The whole variable domain, remainder taken from reference TRBV7-9 and TRBJ2-1, is DTGVSQNPRHKITKRGQNVTFRCDPISEHNRLYWYRQTLGQGPEFLTYFQNEAQLEKSRLLSDRFSAERPKGSFSTLEIQRTEQGDSAMYLCASSLGLAPGTDEQFFGPGTRLTVL.

This clone has just one count. The J gene is TRBJ2-3, the V gene TRBV9; D unresolved. The CDR3 runs to 16 residues. CDR1 and CDR2 (germline): SGDLS, YYNGEE. Between the trimmed V and J ends, which lost 3 bases and 2 bases, there was a span of 16 bases. CDR3 nucleotide sequence: TGTGCCAGCAGCGCCTCCACTTACCGCTTCACAGATACGCAGTATTTT. Protein sequence: CASSASTYRFTDTQYF. Full variable domain (remainder filled in from reference TRBV9 and TRBJ2-3): DSGVTQTPKHLITATGQRVTLRCSPRSGDLSVYWYQQSLDQGLQFLIQYYNGEERAKGNILERFSAQQFPDLHSELNLSSLELGDSALYFCASSASTYRFTDTQYFGPGTRLTVL.

The chain couples TRBV4-3 to TRBJ1-4; no reliable D call. The germline gives CDR1 LGHNA, CDR2 YSLEER. Trimming took off 4 bases at V and 0 bases at J, with 9 bases between the two ends. The CDR3 is 15 amino acids. The CDR3 DNA reads as TGCGCCAGCAGCCCTTACGGTGCAACTAATGAAAAACTGTTTTTT. This translates into CASSPYGATNEKLFF.

This chain uses TRBV27 with TRBJ2-7; D gene unclear. The CDR3 has 13 amino acids. Trimming cost V 1 base and J 3 bases, with 7 bases left between them. The germline CDR1 and CDR2 sequences are MNHEY and SMNVEV (reference sequence). The CDR3 DNA follows: TGTGCCAGCAGTTTATTTCCGGGCTACGAGCAGTACTTC. Translated: CASSLFPGYEQYF.

The chain is built from TRBV5-6 and TRBJ1-1; D gene uncertain. Germline V gene data show CDR1 as SGHDT and CDR2 as YYEEEE. The CDR3 length is 13 residues. V was cut by 0 bases and J by 4 bases, with 7 bases left in between. In DNA, the CDR3 is TGTGCCAGCAGCTTGGTCAGGAGCACTGAAGCTTTCTTT. This gives the protein CASSLVRSTEAFF.

The rearrangement uses TRBV7-9 and TRBJ2-1, with no clear D. Trimming took off 5 bases at V and 5 bases at J, with 16 bases between the two ends. The CDR3 has 15 amino acids. From germline, CDR1 is SEHNR and CDR2 FQNEAQ (reference sequence). In nucleotides, the CDR3 is TGTGCCAGCAGCACGCTTTGGCGGCCCGACAATGAGCAGTTCTTC. Its protein product is CASSTLWRPDNEQFF.

The rearrangement uses TRBV28 and TRBJ1-3; D is ambiguous. The V gene's germline CDR1 is MDHEN and CDR2 SYDVKM. The length of the CDR3 is 13 residues. V dropped 5 bases and J dropped 2 bases, with 7 bases sitting between them. The CDR3 nucleotides are TGTGCCAGCAGTCTGGTGACTGGAAACACCATATATTTT. Translated: CASSLVTGNTIYF.

The gene calls are TRBV6-5 and TRBJ2-2; no reliable D call. This CDR3 has 13 residues. Trimming removed 2 bases from V and 6 bases from J, with 7 bases in between. The germline gives CDR1 MNHEY, CDR2 SVGAGI. CDR3 DNA sequence: TGTGCCAGCAGTTACGGGCCCCCCGGGGAGCTGTTTTTT. Its protein is CASSYGPPGELFF.

The rearrangement links TRBV7-9 to TRBJ2-3; TRBD2 aligns across 10 bases. V was pared by 3 bases and J by 6 bases, with 6 bases of the junction left unmatched. Germline V lookup: CDR1 SEHNR, CDR2 FQNEAQ (reference sequence). The CDR3 runs to 15 residues. The CDR3 loop is CASSFGSGGMDTQYF. The DNA of the CDR3 is TGTGCCAGCAGCTTCGGTAGCGGGGGGATGGATACGCAGTATTTT.

This chain uses TRBV7-2 with TRBJ1-1; no reliable D call. Trimming pared 1 base from V and 4 bases from J, leaving 7 bases between. The length of the CDR3 is 13 residues. Germline loops: CDR1 SGHTA, CDR2 FQGNSA. The CDR3 loop is CASSLDGSTEAFF. CDR3 DNA: TGTGCCAGCAGCTTAGACGGTAGCACTGAAGCTTTCTTT.

This sequence joins TRBV7-2 and TRBJ2-3, with a weak D call TRBD2 (6 bases). CDR3 length: 16 amino acids. Trimming took off 3 bases at V and 0 bases at J, with 13 bases between the two ends. Germline-derived CDR1 and CDR2 are SGHTA and FQGNSA. Here the CDR3 reads CASSFGRGPSTDTQYF. The DNA for the CDR3 is TGTGCCAGCAGCTTTGGGCGGGGCCCTAGCACAGATACGCAGTATTTT.

This clone was counted only a few times. The chain links TRBV7-2 to TRBJ2-1; the match to TRBD1 covers 7 bases. The CDR3 loop spans 15 amino acids. From germline, CDR1 is SGHTA and CDR2 FQGNSA. V was pared by 4 bases and J by 2 bases, with 5 bases of the junction left unmatched. CDR3 coding DNA: TGTGCCAGCAGCTCAAACAGGGGTACCTACAATGAGCAGTTCTTC. Encoded protein: CASSSNRGTYNEQFF. The full variable domain, with the rest looked up from reference TRBV7-2 and TRBJ2-1, is GAGVSQSPSNKVTEKGKDVELRCDPISGHTALYWYRQSLGQGLEFLIYFQGNSAPDKSGLPSDRFSAERTGGSVSTLTIQRTQQEDSAVYLCASSSNRGTYNEQFFGPGTRLTVL.

This chain links TRBV5-1 with TRBJ2-5; no firm D call. This CDR3 contains 13 residues. V was shortened by 7 bases and J by 2 bases, with 12 bases between the two germline ends. Germline values: CDR1 SGHRS, CDR2 YFSETQ. CDR3 DNA sequence: TGCGCCAGCTCCTACGGTGCTCAAGAGACCCAGTACTTC. This encodes CASSYGAQETQYF.

The chain has TRBV29-1 and TRBJ2-5; 12 bases are shared with TRBD2. This CDR3 region has 16 residues. Germline CDR1 reads SQVTM; CDR2 reads ANQGSEA. Trimming removed 0 bases from V and 5 bases from J; junction bases left unmatched: 7. The CDR3 bases are TGCAGCGTTGAAGATTTAATTGGGACTAGCGGGGAGACCCAGTACTTC. Encoded protein: CSVEDLIGTSGETQYF.

The chain uses TRBV6-1 and TRBJ1-5; 8 bases match TRBD1. J was trimmed by 5 bases and V by 2 bases; bases with no gene match: 5. This CDR3 contains 15 residues. Germline loops: CDR1 MNHNS, CDR2 SASEGT. CDR3 protein: CASSESGGDYQPQHF. The CDR3 coding sequence is TGTGCCAGCAGTGAATCAGGGGGCGATTATCAGCCCCAGCATTTT.

This clone has more than one count but fewer than ten. This sequence joins TRBV6-5 and TRBJ2-1; the match to TRBD1 covers 7 bases. This CDR3 is 12 amino acids long. The germline CDR1 and CDR2 sequences are MNHEY and SVGAGI. V was clipped by 5 bases and J by 9 bases; unmatched bases: 4. The CDR3 sequence: CASSRQGTEQFF. The CDR3 nucleotides are TGTGCCAGCAGTCGACAGGGCACTGAGCAGTTCTTC.

Notes on this clone: An end of the junction does not agree with germline; a read error may underlie this. The chain carries TRBV7-7 and TRBJ2-7, with 7 bases matching TRBD2. This CDR3 region has 13 residues. In germline, CDR1 is SSHAT, CDR2 FNYEAQ (reference sequence). The CDR3 DNA reads as TGTGCTAGCAGCGTTGACCGGGGGGACGAGCAGTACTTC. Its protein is CASSVDRGDEQYF.

The rearrangement links TRBV7-8 to TRBJ2-5, with 8 bases fitting TRBD1. V trimming: 1 base; J trimming: 4 bases; junction bases outside the gene matches: 5. The CDR3 length is 15 residues. Germline V gene sequence: CDR1 SGHVS, CDR2 FQNEAQ. CDR3 region: CASSLGQGNLETQYF. Here the CDR3 DNA reads TGTGCCAGCAGCTTAGGACAGGGGAATTTAGAGACCCAGTACTTC. The variable domain in full, with the rest retrieved from reference TRBV7-8 and TRBJ2-5, is GAGVSQSPRYKVAKRGQDVALRCDPISGHVSLFWYQQALGQGPEFLTYFQNEAQLDKSGLPSDRFFAERPEGSVSTLKIQRTQQEDSAVYLCASSLGQGNLETQYFGPGTRLLVL.

The chain employs TRBV6-1 and TRBJ1-4; TRBD1 agrees at 9 bases. This CDR3 comprises 13 residues. Germline loops: CDR1 MNHNS, CDR2 SASEGT. V gave up 6 bases and J gave up 8 bases; unmatched junction bases: 4. CDR3 sequence (DNA): TGTGCCAGCAGGCGGACAGGGGTGGAAAAACTGTTTTTT. It yields the protein CASRRTGVEKLFF.

The rearrangement uses TRBV7-2 and TRBJ1-5; D not certain. Trimming took 5 bases from V and 2 from J, leaving 22 bases between them. The CDR3 totals 18 residues. Germline loops: CDR1 SGHTA, CDR2 FQGNSA. The CDR3, as DNA: TGTGCCAGCAGCCCGACCCCCACGAGGGCTGCGGGCAATCAGCCCCAGCATTTT. Translated: CASSPTPTRAAGNQPQHF.

This chain uses TRBV9 with TRBJ1-1; D is ambiguous. CDR1 is SGDLS, CDR2 YYNGEE, per germline. Trimming removed 0 bases at V and 1 base at J, with 7 bases between. The CDR3 loop spans 14 amino acids. CDR3 bases: TGTGCCAGCAGCGTAGACGAGGGGAACACTGAAGCTTTCTTT. Protein product: CASSVDEGNTEAFF.

The CDR3 bases are TGTGCCAGCAGTTACAACAGGGACGAGCAGTACTTC. It translates to CASSYNRDEQYF. This chain links TRBV6-5 with TRBJ2-7; TRBD1 might be the D (6 bases). CDR3 size: 12 residues. The germline V and J ends were trimmed by 2 bases and 5 bases, with 7 bases remaining between them. Germline-derived CDR1 and CDR2 are MNHEY and SVGAGI.

The V and J genes are TRBV29-1 and TRBJ1-1; TRBD1 is a possible D gene (5 bases). The CDR3 runs 13 residues. Germline loops: CDR1 SQVTM, CDR2 ANQGSEA. Trimming took off 3 bases at V and 0 bases at J, with 8 bases between the two ends. The CDR3 coding sequence is TGCAGCGTTGAGCGACAGATGAACACTGAAGCTTTCTTT. Translated, it gives CSVERQMNTEAFF.